This T cell receptor beta chain stems from a study of metastatic and nonmetastatic thyroid tumors. Across the whole study: A comparison of repertoires was made across blood and tumor or nodule tissue from malignant and benign thyroid patients. Notes on the study in general: Compared with benign nodules, malignant thyroid tumors were reported to have significantly higher TCR beta diversity in both blood and tumor.

All patients reached thyroid surgery having received no treatment beforehand. With regard to this clone: Antigen: not known.

As originally analysed: Clinicopathological groups supplied CDR3 differences that were used to build a distant-metastasis classifier for papillary thyroid cancer. MiXCR was used by TCRdb to re-call the PCR reads. V and J calls and clone size were set by TCRdb, not the authors. The sample includes tens of thousands of clones, roughly 13% seen only once; the top ten take 11%. The length of the CDR3 is 16 residues. Trimming cost V 0 bases and J 6 bases; bases outside gene matches: 6. Germline lookup yields CDR1 LGHNA and CDR2 YNFKEQ. The rearrangement uses TRBV4-2 and TRBJ2-3, with 10 bases lining up with TRBD2. This receptor was taken from a female donor with papillary thyroid cancer or a benign thyroid nodule (not recorded which). Some clones in this sample may be carry-over from other donors' samples. The sample consisted of blood. The chain's CDR3 is CASSQEASGSWDTQYF. The CDR3 nucleotides read TGTGCCAGCAGCCAAGAGGCTAGCGGGAGTTGGGATACGCAGTATTTT.